The 14 T cell receptor beta chains in this list originate from one sample, sequenced in a study of post-analysis software for immune sequencing data. The authors incorporated unique molecular identifiers into the TCR beta cDNA libraries. TCRdb analysed the PCR reads with MiXCR anew, one entry per CDR3 protein. This table has about 570,000 distinct CDR3 sequences, 30% to 40% appearing once. Their cognate antigens are unknown. Points from the study as a whole: TRBV5-6, TRBV5-1 and TRBV20-1 were among a handful of TRBV segments more frequent in patients than controls.

Sequencing was carried out using blood. The origin of the receptors is a girl younger than 18 with multiple sclerosis.

This clonotype was seen only once. The chain is built from TRBV12-3 or TRBV12-4 and TRBJ2-5; D may match TRBD1 or TRBD2 (5 bases each). This CDR3 is 15 amino acids long. The V end was cut by 5 bases, the J end by 11 bases, with 24 bases between. DNA for the CDR3: TGTGCCAGCAGTCTCGACCGGGGCCGTATATATGAGCAGTACTTC. The encoded protein is CASSLDRGRIYEQYF.

The chain is built from TRBV5-1 and TRBJ2-4; tentative D call: TRBD1 (6 bases). The V gene lost 5 bases and the J gene lost 1 base, with 16 bases spanning the gap. The CDR3 consists of 16 residues. The V gene's germline CDR1 is SGHRS and CDR2 YFSETQ. For the CDR3, the DNA is TGCGCCAGCAGACCCACAGGGTCGACGGCCAAAAACATTCAGTACTTC. Protein: CASRPTGSTAKNIQYF. The variable domain in full, completed from reference TRBV5-1 and TRBJ2-4, reads KAGVTQTPRYLIKTRGQQVTLSCSPISGHRSVSWYQQTPGQGLQFLFEYFSETQRNKGNFPGRFSGRQFSNSRSEMNVSTLELGDSALYLCASRPTGSTAKNIQYFGAGTRLSVL.

This clonotype was detected a few times. The V gene is TRBV11-2, the J gene TRBJ2-3, with 7 nucleotides matching TRBD1. The CDR3 contains 16 residues. Germline V CDR1 and CDR2: SGHAT, FQNNGV. V lost 1 base to trimming and J lost 3 bases; unmatched junction nucleotides: 7. The CDR3 nucleotides are TGTGCCAGCAGCTTAGGGGGACAGCGGAAAACAGATACGCAGTATTTT. Residues: CASSLGGQRKTDTQYF.

The rearrangement uses TRBV20-1 and TRBJ1-3, with 11 bases matching TRBD1. Germline assignment: CDR1 DFQATT and CDR2 SNEGSKA (reference sequence). After removal of 5 bases from V and 2 bases from J, the junction contained 5 bases not matched to a gene. This CDR3 region has 15 residues. CDR3 amino acids: CSAFRTGGTGNTIYF. The CDR3 region has the DNA TGCAGTGCTTTTCGGACAGGGGGCACTGGAAACACCATATATTTT.

The rearrangement joins TRBV27 to TRBJ2-1; no clear D gene. V was trimmed by 1 base and J by 8 bases, leaving 18 bases between them. Germline CDR1 reads MNHEY; CDR2 reads SMNVEV (reference sequence). The CDR3 length is 16 residues. The CDR3 nucleotides are TGTGCCAGCAGTTTATTGGCCGTAGGGCGCAATGATGAGCAGTTCTTC. This gives the protein CASSLLAVGRNDEQFF.

This chain links TRBV12-3 or TRBV12-4 with TRBJ1-1; 9 bases match TRBD1. The J segment lost 3 bases and the V segment lost 4 bases, leaving 6 bases of the junction unmatched. The length of the CDR3 is 15 residues. CDR3 sequence: CASSSPGTGYTEAFF. In nucleotides, the CDR3 is TGTGCCAGCAGTTCTCCCGGGACAGGGTACACTGAAGCTTTCTTT.

This clonotype has only a few counts. V and J are TRBV20-1 and TRBJ2-3; TRBD2 might be the D (6 bases). Germline CDR1 DFQATT, CDR2 SNEGSKA (reference sequence). This CDR3 has 15 residues. Trimming cost V 5 bases and J 2 bases, with 17 bases left between them. As DNA, the CDR3 is TGCAGTGCTCCCCGGGGAGCGGGTTACACAGATACGCAGTATTTT. Protein product: CSAPRGAGYTDTQYF.

The J gene is TRBJ1-2, the V gene TRBV5-1; D is ambiguous. Trimming removed 0 bases at V and 6 bases at J, with 15 bases between. The CDR3 sequence is 15 residues long. Germline V gene lookup returns CDR1 SGHRS and CDR2 YFSETQ. The CDR3 DNA follows: TGCGCCAGCAGCTTGGAAGGCAGTTATTATGATGGCTACACCTTC. Its protein product is CASSLEGSYYDGYTF.

The chain links TRBV7-2 to TRBJ2-7, with D perhaps TRBD2 (6 bases). The CDR3 is made up of 15 amino acids. Trimming stripped 6 bases from V and 3 bases from J, with 18 bases between. Per germline, CDR1 SGHTA and CDR2 FQGNSA. DNA for the CDR3: TGTGCCAGCAGTATGGAGGGGCAACGGGGCTACGAGCAGTACTTC. This encodes CASSMEGQRGYEQYF.

This clonotype was picked up a small number of times. The V gene is TRBV5-8, the J gene TRBJ2-6, with unresolved D. The V end lost 3 bases, the J end lost 0 bases, and 10 bases lay between the germline ends. Per the germline V gene, CDR1 is SGHTS and CDR2 is YDEGEE. This CDR3 has 16 amino acids. The CDR3 region has the DNA TGTGCCAGCAGCTCCATCAGGTTCTCTGGGGCCAACGTCCTGACTTTC. As protein: CASSSIRFSGANVLTF.

This sequence joins TRBV5-1 and TRBJ2-4, with 7 bases identical to TRBD1. With 8 bases clipped from V and 0 bases from J, the junction kept 8 bases outside the gene matches. The CDR3 contains 15 residues. Per germline, CDR1 SGHRS and CDR2 YFSETQ. The CDR3 loop is CARHRGRLAKNIQYF. In nucleotides, the CDR3 is TGCGCCAGGCACAGGGGCCGTCTAGCCAAAAACATTCAGTACTTC.

On this clonotype itself: Given a much more abundant clone one base away, this may be a read error. The chain joins TRBV29-1 to TRBJ2-1; 8 positions agree with TRBD2. Germline-derived CDR1 and CDR2 are SQVTM and ANQGSEA. Trimming cost V 7 bases and J 8 bases; bases outside gene matches: 13. This CDR3 comprises 14 residues. The chain's CDR3 is CSGGLVSPADEQFF. In nucleotides, the CDR3 is TGCAGCGGGGGACTAGTCAGTCCGGCAGATGAGCAGTTCTTC.

This clonotype has just a few counts. V gene TRBV28 combines with J gene TRBJ2-5; 8 bases map to TRBD1. The germline gives CDR1 MDHEN, CDR2 SYDVKM. Trimming cost V 6 bases and J 5 bases; bases outside gene matches: 8. The CDR3 length is 14 residues. The CDR3, as DNA: TGTGCCAGCAGGCTCCAGGGGGCTGGGGAGACCCAGTACTTC. Protein sequence: CASRLQGAGETQYF.

J is TRBJ1-6 and V is TRBV20-1; 9 bases fit TRBD1. This CDR3 region has 15 residues. With V trimmed by 3 bases and J by 0 bases, 0 bases remained unmatched. CDR1 and CDR2 (germline): DFQATT, SNEGSKA (reference sequence). CDR3 bases: TGCAGTGCTAGGGGACAGGGCTCCTATAATTCACCCCTCCACTTT. Protein sequence: CSARGQGSYNSPLHF.